The next 28 T cell receptor beta chains were all read from a single sample in a study of shared clonotypes between healthy human individuals (dated by TCRdb to 2018 to 2021). The receptor library was made with the immunoSEQ multiplex PCR assay. TCRdb limited this immuneACCESS table to in-frame rearrangements with V and J called. A share of clones is missing; checked studies link under half to unresolved V genes, and the rest is unexplained. In this sample the table shows some 1.4 million clones, 96% of which occur a single time. About 1% of the sample is in the top ten clones. Input material: naive CD4+ T cells sorted from blood. The cell subset or site tag for this specimen amounts to: CD45RA+ positively selected. All receptors derive from a man between 25 and 39 years old in good health.

The gene calls are TRBV7-9 and TRBJ2-1; 9 bases match TRBD2. V lost 5 bases to trimming and J lost 3 bases; unmatched junction nucleotides: 8. The CDR3 has 16 residues. Germline V gene lookup returns CDR1 SEHNR and CDR2 FQNEAQ (reference sequence). CDR3 nucleotide sequence: TGTGCCAGCAGCCAGGGACTAGCAGATGACTACAATGAGCAGTTCTTC. It translates to CASSQGLADDYNEQFF.

The rearrangement uses TRBV5-1 and TRBJ1-3; tentatively, D is TRBD1 (5 bases). The CDR3 totals 13 residues. CDR1 SGHRS and CDR2 YFSETQ come from the germline V gene. Between the trimmed V and J ends, which lost 0 bases and 11 bases, there was a span of 12 bases. The CDR3 here is CASSLDRSAPIYF. In DNA, the CDR3 is TGCGCCAGCAGCTTGGACAGGAGCGCGCCCATATATTTT.

The V call is TRBV6-1, the J call TRBJ1-5; no clear D. V lost 1 base and J 1 base, leaving 8 bases between the germline ends. Germline CDR1 MNHNS, CDR2 SASEGT. The CDR3 is made up of 15 amino acids. The CDR3, as DNA: TGTGCCAGCAGTGAAGTGATGGGAAGCAATCAGCCCCAGCATTTT. Encoded protein: CASSEVMGSNQPQHF.

This clone was picked up one time. This same CDR3 is encoded by further DNA sequences in the sample. The chain employs TRBV20-1 and TRBJ1-1, with D possibly being TRBD1 (5 bases). The V gene lost 3 bases and the J gene lost 7 bases, with 9 bases spanning the gap. The germline V gene encodes CDR1 DFQATT and CDR2 SNEGSKA (reference sequence). The CDR3 length is 11 residues. In DNA form, the CDR3 reads TGCAGTGCTAGGGGGCCGGGTGAAGCTTTCTTT. Its protein product is CSARGPGEAFF.

This clone was seen once. The chain recombines TRBV6-5 with TRBJ2-7, with D possibly TRBD1 on 6 matching bases. CDR1 and CDR2 from the germline V gene are MNHEY and SVGAGI. V lost 6 bases and J 0 bases, leaving 9 bases between the germline ends. The CDR3 contains 13 residues. CDR3 residues: CASRDSSSYEQYF. In nucleotides, the CDR3 is TGTGCCAGCAGGGACAGCAGCTCCTACGAGCAGTACTTC.

This clone was observed once. The rearrangement links TRBV7-8 to TRBJ2-7, with D tentatively TRBD2 (5 bases). V was cut by 4 bases and J by 6 bases, with 19 bases left in between. This CDR3 region has 15 residues. The germline V gene encodes CDR1 SGHVS and CDR2 FQNEAQ. The CDR3 is CASSSEGGTLGEQYF. CDR3 coding DNA: TGTGCCAGCAGCTCAGAGGGCGGCACCTTGGGCGAGCAGTACTTC.

V and J are TRBV7-8 and TRBJ2-1; D possibly corresponds to TRBD2 (5 bases). Trimming took off 3 bases at V and 3 bases at J, with 18 bases between the two ends. Germline loops: CDR1 SGHVS, CDR2 FQNEAQ. The CDR3 is made up of 17 amino acids. The CDR3 nucleotides read TGTGCCAGCAGCTTCAGGAGGTTTGGACGGAACTACAATGAGCAGTTCTTC. Translated, it gives CASSFRRFGRNYNEQFF.

This sequence joins TRBV7-2 and TRBJ1-2; D may be TRBD1 (5 bases). The CDR3 is 15 amino acids. Trimming shortened V by 3 bases and J by 0 bases, and 11 bases separated the two germline ends. Germline CDR1 and CDR2: SGHTA and FQGNSA. The CDR3 region is CASSFTGGANYGYTF. CDR3 nucleotide sequence: TGTGCCAGCAGCTTCACCGGGGGAGCTAACTATGGCTACACCTTC. Looking up the rest from reference TRBV7-2 and TRBJ1-2 gives the full variable domain: GAGVSQSPSNKVTEKGKDVELRCDPISGHTALYWYRQSLGQGLEFLIYFQGNSAPDKSGLPSDRFSAERTGGSVSTLTIQRTQQEDSAVYLCASSFTGGANYGYTFGSGTRLTVV.

This clone was counted a few times. This chain uses TRBV19 with TRBJ2-1; TRBD2 matches 13 bases. After removal of 4 bases from V and 15 bases from J, the junction contained 9 bases not matched to a gene. Germline V gives CDR1 LNHDA, CDR2 SQIVND (reference sequence). The CDR3 covers 14 residues. The CDR3 DNA reads TGTGCCAGTAGTACCCGGACTAGCGGGAGTGGGCCGTTCTTC. Protein sequence: CASSTRTSGSGPFF.

V usage is TRBV27 and J usage is TRBJ2-1; TRBD2 aligns across 10 bases. The CDR3 is 16 residues long. CDR1 is MNHEY and CDR2 is SMNVEV in the germline V gene (reference sequence). The V and J ends lost 4 bases and 8 bases, in that order; junction bases with no gene match: 11. The CDR3 coding sequence is TGTGCCAGCAGTTCCCTAAGCGGGAGGGGTTTGTATGAGCAGTTCTTC. It encodes CASSSLSGRGLYEQFF.

Turning to this clone: One junction end disagrees with the germline gene, perhaps due to a read error. J is TRBJ2-5 and V is TRBV7-7; weak D call: TRBD2 (7 bases). CDR3 length equals 15 residues. CDR1 and CDR2 (germline): SSHAT, FNYEAQ (reference sequence). The CDR3 loop reads CASSLRGGSAETQYF. CDR3 DNA sequence: TGTGCTAGCAGCTTAAGGGGGGGGTCAGCAGAGACCCAGTACTTC.

V gene TRBV2 combines with J gene TRBJ2-2; TRBD1 might be the D (6 bases). The V gene's germline CDR1 is SNHLY and CDR2 FYNNEI. CDR3 size: 14 residues. V was trimmed by 4 bases and J by 6 bases, leaving 12 bases between them. In DNA, the CDR3 is TGTGCCAGCAGTGTCTTTCAGGGGTCCGGGGAGCTGTTTTTT. Translating gives CASSVFQGSGELFF.

The chain is built from TRBV5-3 and TRBJ2-3; 9 nucleotides align to TRBD2. TRBV5-3 carries the ORF label, with uncertain function. Germline trimming cut 4 bases from V and 3 bases from J; bases unmatched to any gene: 15. The CDR3 spans 18 residues. CDR3: CARSRSELREGRTDTQYF. Written as DNA, the CDR3 is TGTGCCAGAAGCCGGTCGGAGTTGCGGGAGGGCAGAACAGATACGCAGTATTTT.

The genes are TRBV7-6 and TRBJ2-5, with D maybe TRBD2 (5 bases). The germline V gene has CDR1 SGHVS and CDR2 FNYEAQ. This CDR3 comprises 15 residues. With 0 bases removed from V and 4 bases from J, the gap between germline ends came to 12 bases. The CDR3 nucleotides read TGTGCCAGCAGCTTAGCGACCGGGGTCGGAGAGACCCAGTACTTC. It yields the protein CASSLATGVGETQYF.

The gene calls are TRBV10-1 and TRBJ2-3; 12 bases match TRBD2. After removal of 0 bases from V and 5 bases from J, the junction contained 6 bases not matched to a gene. CDR1 is WNHNN and CDR2 is SYGVQD in the germline V gene (reference sequence). CDR3 size: 17 residues. CDR3 sequence (DNA): TGCGCCAGCAGTGAGTCGCCACTAGCGGGAGGTCAAGATACGCAGTATTTT. Translated, it gives CASSESPLAGGQDTQYF.

This CDR3 reads CASSVGQQNTGELFF. For the CDR3, the DNA is TGTGCCAGCAGCGTAGGACAGCAGAACACCGGGGAGCTGTTTTTT. The rearrangement links TRBV5-6 to TRBJ2-2, with D possibly being TRBD1 (6 bases). Trimming took 4 bases from V and 1 from J, leaving 11 bases between them. The CDR3 consists of 15 residues. Germline values: CDR1 SGHDT, CDR2 YYEEEE.

This clone appeared a single time. The chain has TRBV13 and TRBJ2-1; D perhaps matches TRBD2 (6 bases). Germline V gene sequence: CDR1 PRHDT, CDR2 FYEKMQ (reference sequence). This CDR3 is built from 16 residues. V lost 5 bases to trimming and J lost 0 bases, with 14 bases between them. CDR3 DNA: TGTGCCAGCAGCCGACTAGGTACCAGCTCCTACAATGAGCAGTTCTTC. Translated, it gives CASSRLGTSSYNEQFF.

This chain joins TRBV14 and TRBJ2-7, with D possibly being TRBD2 (5 bases). This CDR3 contains 13 residues. Trimming took 4 bases from V and 0 from J, leaving 7 bases between them. The germline V gene has CDR1 SGHDN and CDR2 FVKESK. CDR3 region: CASSRRDSYEQYF. CDR3 coding DNA: TGTGCCAGCAGCCGCCGGGACTCCTACGAGCAGTACTTC.

This chain connects TRBV19 to TRBJ2-5, with TRBD2 matching over 8 bases. The germline CDR1 and CDR2 sequences are LNHDA and SQIVND (reference sequence). The CDR3 contains 16 residues. The ends lost 4 bases at V and 5 bases at J; junction bases unmatched: 12. The CDR3 DNA reads TGTGCCAGTAGTACGTCTGACCGAGCGGGAGCGGAGACCCAGTACTTC. This codes for CASSTSDRAGAETQYF.

The V call is TRBV19, the J call TRBJ2-1, with D possibly TRBD1 on 6 matching bases. CDR1 and CDR2 from the germline V gene are LNHDA and SQIVND (reference sequence). The CDR3 extends over 12 amino acids. The ends were cut back, 4 bases at V and 6 bases at J, with 7 bases in the middle. In nucleotides, the CDR3 is TGTGCCAGTAGTAGGGGGCGCAATGAGCAGTTCTTC. It translates to CASSRGRNEQFF. Based on the CDR3 plus reference TRBV19 and TRBJ2-1, the full variable domain is DGGITQSPKYLFRKEGQNVTLSCEQNLNHDAMYWYRQDPGQGLRLIYYSQIVNDFQKGDIAEGYSVSREKKESFPLTVTSAQKNPTAFYLCASSRGRNEQFFGPGTRLTVL.

The rearrangement links TRBV9 to TRBJ2-5; TRBD2 agrees at 10 bases. CDR1 and CDR2 from the germline V gene are SGDLS and YYNGEE. The CDR3 has 16 amino acids. V lost 0 bases, J lost 3 bases, and 5 bases stayed unmatched. CDR3 nucleotides: TGTGCCAGCAGCGTAGGCCCAGCGGGAGGGGAAGAGACCCAGTACTTC. It codes for CASSVGPAGGEETQYF.

Turning to this clone: Other DNA sequences in the sample encode the same CDR3. The rearrangement links TRBV19 to TRBJ2-7; the match to TRBD1 covers 11 bases. Germline V gene lookup returns CDR1 LNHDA and CDR2 SQIVND (reference sequence). The trim removed 4 bases at V and 4 bases at J, leaving 3 bases unmatched. The CDR3 is 14 residues long. The CDR3 here is CASSTGTGGYEQYF. Here the CDR3 DNA reads TGTGCCAGTAGTACCGGGACAGGGGGTTACGAGCAGTACTTC.

The chain joins TRBV28 to TRBJ1-5, with 8 bases lining up with TRBD1. The CDR3 spans 14 residues. V shed 5 bases and J 2 bases; nucleotides not matched to a gene: 2. Germline V lookup: CDR1 MDHEN, CDR2 SYDVKM. The CDR3 sequence is CASSQDRGNQPQHF. The CDR3 nucleotides are TGTGCCAGCAGTCAGGACAGGGGCAATCAGCCCCAGCATTTT. Complete variable domain (other parts from reference TRBV28 and TRBJ1-5): DVKVTQSSRYLVKRTGEKVFLECVQDMDHENMFWYRQDPGLGLRLIYFSYDVKMKEKGDIPEGYSVSREKKERFSLILESASTNQTSMYLCASSQDRGNQPQHFGDGTRLSIL.

In its sample, this clone was seen once. The chain uses TRBV7-2 and TRBJ2-5; the match to TRBD2 covers 10 bases. Germline CDR1 and CDR2: SGHTA and FQGNSA. The CDR3 sequence is 16 residues long. Trimming cost V 3 bases and J 6 bases; bases outside gene matches: 10. CDR3 sequence reads: CASSLAPSGRLKTQYF. CDR3 nucleotide sequence: TGTGCCAGCAGCTTGGCTCCTAGCGGGAGATTAAAGACCCAGTACTTC.

The rearrangement joins TRBV5-4 to TRBJ1-4; weak D call: TRBD1 (5 bases). Germline V gives CDR1 SGHNT, CDR2 YYREEE (reference sequence). The V and J ends lost 3 bases and 7 bases respectively, with 16 bases between them. CDR3 length: 15 residues. The CDR3 loop is CASSYQGAESEKLFF. In DNA, the CDR3 is TGTGCCAGCAGCTACCAGGGCGCGGAGAGTGAAAAACTGTTTTTT.

The chain uses TRBV27 and TRBJ1-1, with D perhaps matching TRBD1 (5 bases). V was cut by 3 bases and J by 5 bases, with 16 bases left in between. Germline lookup yields CDR1 MNHEY and CDR2 SMNVEV (reference sequence). The CDR3 totals 15 residues. CDR3 nucleotides: TGTGCCAGCAGTTTGGAAGGCAGGGCAGGAACTGAAGCTTTCTTT. Residues: CASSLEGRAGTEAFF.

The CDR3 sequence is CASSLGGGTGLDEQYF. The DNA for the CDR3 is TGTGCCAGCAGCTTGGGGGGAGGGACAGGCTTAGACGAGCAGTACTTC. The V and J genes are TRBV9 and TRBJ2-7; TRBD1 might be the D (8 bases). Germline CDR1 and CDR2: SGDLS and YYNGEE. V was shortened by 4 bases and J by 5 bases, with 22 bases between the two germline ends. The CDR3 covers 16 residues.

This sequence joins TRBV7-8 and TRBJ1-5, with D perhaps matching TRBD1 (5 bases). The CDR3 extends over 17 amino acids. Deletions cut 2 bases from V and 1 base from J, with 15 bases between. Looked up from germline, CDR1 is SGHVS and CDR2 is FQNEAQ. The CDR3 region has the DNA TGTGCCAGCAGCTTATATCGGGGGAAAGGGAGCAATCAGCCCCAGCATTTT. Encoded protein: CASSLYRGKGSNQPQHF.